This T cell receptor beta chain was sequenced during a study of T cell clonotyping in hematopoietic cell transplantation. In the study overall: Pretransplant recipient samples were taken after cytoreduction. General study results and limits: After transplant, recipient diversity fell while pathologically expanded clonotypes grew through day 180. Without cell sorting, CD4 versus CD8 contributions remain unresolved. Graft donor and pretransplant recipient Inverse Simpson Index values predicted broader posttransplant TCR diversity.

In the case of this clone: Its target is unknown.

Trimming at V came to 4 bases and at J to 2 bases, leaving 9 bases not matched to a gene. Per the germline V gene, CDR1 is SGHRS and CDR2 is YFSETQ. The CDR3 extends over 16 amino acids. Time point denoted: recipient sample about 28 days before transplant, after cytoreduction. The assay was immunoSEQ multiplex PCR, and TCRdb's table has in-frame clones only and misses some. The table shows several thousand clones, with approximately 79% occurring only once. The sequenced sample was peripheral blood mononuclear cells, obtained before stem cell transplant. The V gene is TRBV5-1, the J gene TRBJ2-3; 8 nucleotides align to TRBD1. The sequence was obtained from a man in his 60s with acute myeloid leukemia. Some clones in this sample may be carry-over from other donors' samples. The CDR3, as DNA: TGCGCCAGCAGCCTCGTCGGACAGGGTTTCACAGATACGCAGTATTTT. Protein: CASSLVGQGFTDTQYF. Full variable domain (missing parts from reference TRBV5-1 and TRBJ2-3): KAGVTQTPRYLIKTRGQQVTLSCSPISGHRSVSWYQQTPGQGLQFLFEYFSETQRNKGNFPGRFSGRQFSNSRSEMNVSTLELGDSALYLCASSLVGQGFTDTQYFGPGTRLTVL.